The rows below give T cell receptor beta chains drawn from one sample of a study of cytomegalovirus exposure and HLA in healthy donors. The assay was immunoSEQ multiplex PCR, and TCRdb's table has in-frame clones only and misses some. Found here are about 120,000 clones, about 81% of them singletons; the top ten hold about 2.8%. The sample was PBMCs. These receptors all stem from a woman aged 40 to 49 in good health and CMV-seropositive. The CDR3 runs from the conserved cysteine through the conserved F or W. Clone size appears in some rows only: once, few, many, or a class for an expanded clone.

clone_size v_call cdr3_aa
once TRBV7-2 CASSLRGLGYEQYF
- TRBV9 CASSVAWGDNTGELFF
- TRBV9 CASSVQGEINNEQFF
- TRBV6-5 CASSFRTGRSIDGYTF
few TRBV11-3 CASSSGLAGQETQYF
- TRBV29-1 CSVEVGQGVNYGYTF
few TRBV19 CASTGFWGQGGHQPQHF
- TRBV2 CASRGGLSYEQYF
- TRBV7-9 CASSPTLGGRGEQYF
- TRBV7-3 CASSFLASPGDTQYF
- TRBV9 CASSRDSLYGYTF
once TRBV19 CASAQGDSGANVLTF
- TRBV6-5 CASSYTFLGDTEAFF
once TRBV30 CAWSVLRTDTQYF
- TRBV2 CASSLEGTGGSMNTEAFF
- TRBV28 CASSLTLGQGVHQPQHF
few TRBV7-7 CASSLTSGSTDTQYF
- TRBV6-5 CASSYNPSVGGYTF
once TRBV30 CAWTDRVYEQYF
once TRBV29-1 CSSPGLAGGGETQYF
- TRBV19 CASSIDPRDALYGYTF
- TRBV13 CASSILRQGLNADYEQYF
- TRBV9 CASSRGGPAGELFF
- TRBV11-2 CASRSRTGKRAEAFF
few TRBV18 CASSPEQGELNTEAFF
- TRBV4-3 CASSQDKGGGAYEQYF
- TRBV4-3 CASSQEVRAPNTEAFF
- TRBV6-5 CASRDIANTEAFF
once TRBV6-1 CASTTPLFAPEQYF
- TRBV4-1 CASSPRSDYQTYEQYF
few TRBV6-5 CATARGGETQYF
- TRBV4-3 CASSQVVQGGQPQHF
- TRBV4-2 CASSQATSGPYEQYF
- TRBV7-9 CASRGQGAYGANVLTF
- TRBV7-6 CASSWGQGNTEAFF
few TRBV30 CAWSTTGIANYGYTF
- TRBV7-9 CASSPTGGPIGNTIYF
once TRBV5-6 CASRRLAGVLETQYF
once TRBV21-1 CASSKGGLAGVYNEQFF
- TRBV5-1 CASSFAGGTGELFF
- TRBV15 CATFSGTGGYEQYF
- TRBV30 CAWRVADTQYF
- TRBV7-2 CASSFGLNQETQYF
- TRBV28 CASSLRRETTDTQYF
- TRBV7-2 CASSPMRGMNTEAFF
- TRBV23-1 CASSKCYYGYTF
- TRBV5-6 CASSLVGTGEYGEKLFF
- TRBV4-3 CASSQERARAAEAFF
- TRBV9 CASSVGRMGAGGRSYSNQPQHF
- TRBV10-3 CAIKGPEGVYEQYF
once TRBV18 CASTAGVGTEAFF